This is a list of T cell receptor beta chains from one sample in a study of cytomegalovirus exposure and HLA in healthy donors. Method: immunoSEQ multiplex PCR; TCRdb's copy keeps in-frame clones and lacks some. The table includes 100,000 to 150,000 clones, over 8% detected once. The sample taken for sequencing was PBMCs. These receptors were obtained from a man aged 35-49 years in good health and CMV-seronegative. CDR3s include the opening cysteine and the closing phenylalanine or tryptophan. D genes are given only for firm matches. A clone size is listed for some rows: how often the clone was seen (once, few, many), or a class if it is expanded.

cdr3_length j_call clone_size v_call d_call cdr3_nt cdr3_aa
11 TRBJ2-1 few TRBV5-6 NA TGTGCCAGCACCGCCTACAATGAGCAGTTCTTC CASTAYNEQFF
15 TRBJ2-7 few TRBV6-1 TRBD2 TGTGCCAGCAGTGAAGCGCTAGCGGGGGGTTACGAGCAGTACTTC CASSEALAGGYEQYF
14 TRBJ1-4 NA TRBV29-1 TRBD1 TGCAGCGTGGGCGGACAGGGCTCTAATGAAAAACTGTTTTTT CSVGGQGSNEKLFF
15 TRBJ2-5 few TRBV5-6 TRBD2 TGTGCCAGCAGCTTTTTAATAGCGGGACAAGAGACCCAGTACTTC CASSFLIAGQETQYF
14 TRBJ1-2 NA TRBV19 TRBD1 TGTGCCAGTAGCCATGGACAGGGAGGCTATGGCTACACCTTC CASSHGQGGYGYTF
13 TRBJ2-3 few TRBV5-6 NA TGTGCCAGCAGTCGAAAAACGGGAGATACGCAGTATTTT CASSRKTGDTQYF
15 TRBJ1-3 few TRBV16 NA TGTGCCAGCAGCCAACTTCCCAGTATGGGAAACACCATATATTTT CASSQLPSMGNTIYF
17 TRBJ2-2 NA TRBV10-3 NA TGTGCCATCAGTGAAGACTACCGGAAGGCGAACACCGGGGAGCTGTTTTTT CAISEDYRKANTGELFF
15 TRBJ2-7 NA TRBV9 NA TGTGCCAGCAGCGTATCCTTAGCGGCAACCTACGAGCAGTACTTC CASSVSLAATYEQYF
12 TRBJ1-2 NA TRBV2 TRBD1 TGTGCCAGCGCACAGGGGGGGGATGGCTACACCTTC CASAQGGDGYTF
14 TRBJ1-1 few TRBV7-9 NA TGTGCCAGCAGCTTAGACGGAGCTAACACTGAAGCTTTCTTT CASSLDGANTEAFF
13 TRBJ2-1 few TRBV7-9 NA TGTGCCAGCAGCGCAGGGTCCTACAATGAGCAGTTCTTC CASSAGSYNEQFF
14 TRBJ1-5 few TRBV7-9 NA TGTGCCAGCAGCTTGGGAGGGGGCAATCAGCCCCAGCATTTT CASSLGGGNQPQHF
13 TRBJ1-5 few TRBV7-2 NA TGTGCCAGCAGCTTAGATCCGGGGCAGCCCCAGCATTTT CASSLDPGQPQHF
15 TRBJ2-2 few TRBV19 TRBD1 TGTGCCAGCTTCGGACAGGGGGGTTACACCGGGGAGCTGTTTTTT CASFGQGGYTGELFF
14 TRBJ2-7 NA TRBV2 TRBD2 TGTGCCAGCAGCTCGACTAGCCCCTCCTACGAGCAGTACTTC CASSSTSPSYEQYF
14 TRBJ1-2 NA TRBV6-6 NA TGTGCCAGCAGCCTCGTGGGGGCCCCCCCCGGCTACACCTTC CASSLVGAPPGYTF
13 TRBJ1-2 NA TRBV5-6 NA TGTGCCAGCAGCTGGAGCGGGGGCGGAGGCTACACCTTC CASSWSGGGGYTF
16 TRBJ2-3 NA TRBV7-9 NA TGTGCCAGCAGCTTAGATGGCCGGAGAGAAGCAGATACGCAGTATTTT CASSLDGRREADTQYF
13 TRBJ2-7 few TRBV5-8 TRBD1 TGTGCCAGCAGCGTTTCGGGACAGCGCGAGCAGTACTTC CASSVSGQREQYF
15 TRBJ1-1 few TRBV19 NA TGTGCCAGTAGTATAAGCGGGGATTGGAACACTGAAGCTTTCTTT CASSISGDWNTEAFF
18 TRBJ1-6 few TRBV5-1 TRBD1 TGCGCCAGCAGCTTACGAGAGACAGGGATTGTAAAGAATTCACCCCTCCACTTT CASSLRETGIVKNSPLHF
13 TRBJ1-1 NA TRBV19 NA TGTGCCAGTCGCAGGAGGGGTAACACTGAAGCTTTCTTT CASRRRGNTEAFF
15 TRBJ2-2 NA TRBV28 TRBD1 TGTGCCAGCAGTTTAACACAGGGGGATACCGGGGAGCTGTTTTTT CASSLTQGDTGELFF
12 TRBJ1-2 NA TRBV2 TRBD1 TGTGCCAGCAAGTTGACAGGGAATGGCTACACCTTC CASKLTGNGYTF
14 TRBJ2-3 NA TRBV19 TRBD2 TGTGCCAGTACCATAGCGGGTAGCACAGATACGCAGTATTTT CASTIAGSTDTQYF
15 TRBJ1-4 few TRBV6-1 TRBD1 TGTGCCAGCAGACGACCGGGACAGGCTAATGAAAAACTGTTTTTT CASRRPGQANEKLFF
16 TRBJ2-3 few TRBV6-1 TRBD2 TGTGCCAGCAGTGTCGGGACTAGCGGGGGGGTAGATACGCAGTATTTT CASSVGTSGGVDTQYF
18 TRBJ2-3 few TRBV9 TRBD2 TGTGCCAGCAGCGCCGGGACTAGCGGGGGGGCGGGCACAGATACGCAGTATTTT CASSAGTSGGAGTDTQYF
12 TRBJ1-1 NA TRBV18 TRBD1 TGTGCCAGCTCACGGGACAGACTTGAAGCTTTCTTT CASSRDRLEAFF
14 TRBJ2-2 NA TRBV29-1 TRBD1 TGCAGCGTTGACAGGGGGATCAACACCGGGGAGCTGTTTTTT CSVDRGINTGELFF
13 TRBJ1-5 few TRBV2 NA TGTGCCAGCAGTGAAGAGCTCTGGTCGCCCCAGCATTTT CASSEELWSPQHF
13 TRBJ1-1 few TRBV7-6 NA TGTGCCAGCAGCTCCCCGGCGGACACTGAAGCTTTCTTT CASSSPADTEAFF
14 TRBJ1-4 NA TRBV15 NA TGTGCCACCACCTTGACAGCAAATAATGAAAAACTGTTTTTT CATTLTANNEKLFF
15 TRBJ2-2 NA TRBV4-1 TRBD1 TGCGCCAGCAGCCAAGACGGGACAGGGGCCGGGGAGCTGTTTTTT CASSQDGTGAGELFF
16 TRBJ2-6 few TRBV4-2 NA TGTGCCAGCAGCCAAGATGACAGCTCTGGGGCCAACGTCCTGACTTTC CASSQDDSSGANVLTF
15 TRBJ1-2 few TRBV5-4 NA TGTGCCAGCAGCTTGGTAGCGGTCGGCGCTATCGGCTACACCTTC CASSLVAVGAIGYTF
15 TRBJ1-1 NA TRBV4-1 TRBD1 TGCGCCAGCAGCCAAGTCGCAGGGGGTGGCACTGAAGCTTTCTTT CASSQVAGGGTEAFF
14 TRBJ1-1 NA TRBV6-5 TRBD1 TGTGCCAGCAGGTGGGACAGGGTGTCCCCTGAAGCTTTCTTT CASRWDRVSPEAFF
14 TRBJ2-7 few TRBV4-2 NA TGTGCCAGCAGCCAAGACCCGGGGGTATACGAGCAGTACTTC CASSQDPGVYEQYF